A selection of T cell receptor beta chains follows, all from one sample in a study of shared clonotypes between healthy human individuals. Repertoires were generated with immunoSEQ multiplex PCR, while TCRdb's copy carries only in-frame clones and drops some. The sample consists of approximately 2.5 million clones, 90% to 95% of them appearing once. The specimen was naive CD4+ T cells sorted from blood. The source is a man in his late teens or twenties in good health. CDR3s include the opening cysteine and the closing phenylalanine or tryptophan. Each record gives: D gene, J gene, clone size, V gene, CDR3 protein, CDR3 DNA. A D gene is named only where the DNA matches it firmly. Size values are once, few and many counts, or a class for expanded clones, and some rows have none.

D gene: NA
J gene: TRBJ1-6
clone size: NA
V gene: TRBV6-5
CDR3 protein: CASSYSFGQFNSPLHF
CDR3 DNA: TGTGCCAGCAGTTACTCTTTCGGCCAGTTTAATTCACCCCTCCACTTT

D gene: TRBD2
J gene: TRBJ2-7
clone size: few
V gene: TRBV13
CDR3 protein: CASKRGAYEQYF
CDR3 DNA: TGTGCCAGCAAACGGGGGGCCTACGAGCAGTACTTC

D gene: TRBD2
J gene: TRBJ2-2
clone size: NA
V gene: TRBV10-2
CDR3 protein: CASRSGRGTGELFF
CDR3 DNA: TGCGCCAGCAGAAGCGGGAGGGGGACCGGGGAGCTGTTTTTT

D gene: NA
J gene: TRBJ1-4
clone size: NA
V gene: TRBV14
CDR3 protein: CASSPPGHLNEKLFF
CDR3 DNA: TGTGCCAGCAGCCCCCCGGGCCACCTTAATGAAAAACTGTTTTTT

D gene: NA
J gene: TRBJ1-5
clone size: NA
V gene: TRBV18
CDR3 protein: CASSPPNGGSQHF
CDR3 DNA: TGTGCCAGCTCACCACCGAACGGGGGGTCCCAGCATTTT

D gene: TRBD1
J gene: TRBJ1-6
clone size: NA
V gene: TRBV15
CDR3 protein: CATGQGRNSPLHF
CDR3 DNA: TGTGCCACAGGACAGGGGCGGAATTCACCCCTCCACTTT

D gene: NA
J gene: TRBJ2-3
clone size: once
V gene: TRBV2
CDR3 protein: CASSVLLRADTQYF
CDR3 DNA: TGTGCCAGCAGTGTCCTCCTCCGGGCAGATACGCAGTATTTT

D gene: NA
J gene: TRBJ2-7
clone size: once
V gene: TRBV4-1
CDR3 protein: CASSQEPPDGGTQYYEQYF
CDR3 DNA: TGCGCCAGCAGCCAAGAACCCCCTGACGGCGGGACACAGTACTACGAGCAGTACTTC

D gene: NA
J gene: TRBJ2-3
clone size: NA
V gene: TRBV4-3
CDR3 protein: CASSQEIFSGPSTDTQYF
CDR3 DNA: TGCGCCAGCAGCCAAGAAATCTTTAGCGGTCCTAGCACAGATACGCAGTATTTT

D gene: NA
J gene: TRBJ2-2
clone size: NA
V gene: TRBV9
CDR3 protein: CASSVAGNTGELFF
CDR3 DNA: TGTGCCAGCAGCGTAGCGGGGAACACCGGGGAGCTGTTTTTT

D gene: NA
J gene: TRBJ2-5
clone size: once
V gene: TRBV7-9
CDR3 protein: CASSPYPQETQYF
CDR3 DNA: TGTGCCAGCAGCCCCTACCCTCAAGAGACCCAGTACTTC

D gene: NA
J gene: TRBJ2-7
clone size: NA
V gene: TRBV28
CDR3 protein: CASSLTSYEQYF
CDR3 DNA: TGTGCCAGCAGTTTAACGTCCTACGAGCAGTACTTC

D gene: TRBD2
J gene: TRBJ2-3
clone size: NA
V gene: TRBV19
CDR3 protein: CASRPGLANTDTQYF
CDR3 DNA: TGTGCCAGTAGACCGGGACTAGCAAACACAGATACGCAGTATTTT

D gene: TRBD2
J gene: TRBJ2-5
clone size: NA
V gene: TRBV5-6
CDR3 protein: CASLLAGGETQYF
CDR3 DNA: TGTGCCAGCCTATTGGCGGGGGGAGAGACCCAGTACTTC

D gene: TRBD1
J gene: TRBJ2-3
clone size: once
V gene: TRBV30
CDR3 protein: CAWSPPTPGGSDTQYF
CDR3 DNA: TGTGCCTGGAGTCCCCCCACCCCAGGGGGATCAGATACGCAGTATTTT

D gene: NA
J gene: TRBJ1-4
clone size: NA
V gene: TRBV5-1
CDR3 protein: CASGLMDGREKLFF
CDR3 DNA: TGCGCCAGCGGGCTTATGGACGGTCGAGAAAAACTGTTTTTT

D gene: TRBD2
J gene: TRBJ2-1
clone size: NA
V gene: TRBV9
CDR3 protein: CASSPGGAAAYNEQFF
CDR3 DNA: TGTGCCAGCAGCCCCGGGGGGGCAGCCGCTTACAATGAGCAGTTCTTC

D gene: TRBD2
J gene: TRBJ2-2
clone size: NA
V gene: TRBV13
CDR3 protein: CASSARLAGVVTGELFF
CDR3 DNA: TGTGCCAGCAGCGCTAGACTAGCGGGAGTTGTCACCGGGGAGCTGTTTTTT

D gene: NA
J gene: TRBJ2-3
clone size: once
V gene: TRBV7-2
CDR3 protein: CASSLEGLVTDTQYF
CDR3 DNA: TGTGCCAGCAGCTTAGAGGGGCTAGTCACAGATACGCAGTATTTT

D gene: TRBD2
J gene: TRBJ2-1
clone size: NA
V gene: TRBV5-1
CDR3 protein: CASSSGLAGLNEQFF
CDR3 DNA: TGCGCCAGCAGCTCAGGACTAGCGGGATTGAATGAGCAGTTCTTC

D gene: NA
J gene: TRBJ1-1
clone size: NA
V gene: TRBV7-2
CDR3 protein: CASSLEGQFNTEAFF
CDR3 DNA: TGTGCCAGCAGCTTAGAAGGCCAGTTTAACACTGAAGCTTTCTTT

D gene: NA
J gene: TRBJ1-1
clone size: NA
V gene: TRBV5-1
CDR3 protein: CASSEQPNTEAFF
CDR3 DNA: TGCGCCAGCAGCGAGCAGCCCAACACTGAAGCTTTCTTT

D gene: NA
J gene: TRBJ2-2
clone size: once
V gene: TRBV7-3
CDR3 protein: CASSFGDRANTGELFF
CDR3 DNA: TGTGCCAGCAGCTTTGGGGACCGAGCGAACACCGGGGAGCTGTTTTTT

D gene: NA
J gene: TRBJ2-5
clone size: NA
V gene: TRBV5-1
CDR3 protein: CASSFSETQYF
CDR3 DNA: TGCGCCAGCAGCTTCTCAGAGACCCAGTACTTC

D gene: TRBD1
J gene: TRBJ1-2
clone size: few
V gene: TRBV6-5
CDR3 protein: CASTNPGGGNYGYTF
CDR3 DNA: TGTGCCAGCACCAACCCAGGGGGCGGGAACTATGGCTACACCTTC

D gene: NA
J gene: TRBJ1-6
clone size: NA
V gene: TRBV6-1
CDR3 protein: CASIQSGNSPLHF
CDR3 DNA: TGTGCCAGCATACAATCTGGTAATTCACCCCTCCACTTT

D gene: NA
J gene: TRBJ2-6
clone size: NA
V gene: TRBV5-1
CDR3 protein: CASSLATGANVLTF
CDR3 DNA: TGCGCCAGCAGCTTGGCCACTGGGGCCAACGTCCTGACTTTC

D gene: NA
J gene: TRBJ2-1
clone size: NA
V gene: TRBV5-4
CDR3 protein: CASSLGTSRHEQFF
CDR3 DNA: TGTGCCAGCAGCTTAGGGACTTCCCGACATGAGCAGTTCTTC

D gene: NA
J gene: TRBJ1-1
clone size: NA
V gene: TRBV19
CDR3 protein: CASSPGGKKTEAFF
CDR3 DNA: TGTGCCAGTTCTCCGGGAGGGAAGAAAACTGAAGCTTTCTTT

D gene: NA
J gene: TRBJ1-2
clone size: NA
V gene: TRBV5-1
CDR3 protein: CASSPRSNYGYTF
CDR3 DNA: TGCGCCAGCAGCCCCAGAAGTAACTATGGCTACACCTTC

D gene: TRBD1
J gene: TRBJ2-3
clone size: NA
V gene: TRBV4-3
CDR3 protein: CASSQRATGADTQYF
CDR3 DNA: TGCGCCAGCAGCCAAAGGGCGACAGGGGCAGATACGCAGTATTTT

D gene: NA
J gene: TRBJ1-5
clone size: few
V gene: TRBV7-9
CDR3 protein: CASSLEGLANQPQHF
CDR3 DNA: TGTGCCAGCAGCTTAGAGGGGCTGGCCAATCAGCCCCAGCATTTT

D gene: NA
J gene: TRBJ2-7
clone size: NA
V gene: TRBV18
CDR3 protein: CASSPGPPGEQYF
CDR3 DNA: TGTGCCAGCTCACCAGGTCCCCCGGGGGAGCAGTACTTC

D gene: TRBD1
J gene: TRBJ1-6
clone size: NA
V gene: TRBV9
CDR3 protein: CASSPTGGAFSPLHF
CDR3 DNA: TGTGCCAGCAGCCCGACAGGGGGCGCATTCTCACCCCTCCACTTT

D gene: NA
J gene: TRBJ1-6
clone size: NA
V gene: TRBV10-3
CDR3 protein: CAISPGDSPLHF
CDR3 DNA: TGTGCCATCAGTCCCGGAGATTCACCCCTCCACTTT

D gene: NA
J gene: TRBJ2-7
clone size: NA
V gene: TRBV29-1
CDR3 protein: CSVEPLGRDEQYF
CDR3 DNA: TGCAGCGTTGAACCGCTAGGGAGAGACGAGCAGTACTTC

D gene: NA
J gene: TRBJ2-5
clone size: NA
V gene: TRBV6-1
CDR3 protein: CASPAGHLEETQYF
CDR3 DNA: TGTGCCAGCCCGGCCGGACACCTGGAAGAGACCCAGTACTTC

D gene: NA
J gene: TRBJ2-7
clone size: NA
V gene: TRBV6-1
CDR3 protein: CASSSRGNSYEQYF
CDR3 DNA: TGTGCCAGCAGTTCCCGGGGAAACTCCTACGAGCAGTACTTC

D gene: TRBD2
J gene: TRBJ2-2
clone size: NA
V gene: TRBV11-3
CDR3 protein: CASSPPGGRAAGELFF
CDR3 DNA: TGTGCCAGCAGCCCCCCGGGCGGGAGGGCCGCCGGGGAGCTGTTTTTT

D gene: NA
J gene: TRBJ2-3
clone size: NA
V gene: TRBV6-1
CDR3 protein: CASSVAGYTDTQYF
CDR3 DNA: TGTGCCAGCAGTGTGGCGGGGTACACAGATACGCAGTATTTT

D gene: NA
J gene: TRBJ1-6
clone size: NA
V gene: TRBV2
CDR3 protein: CASSEGGTSSPLHF
CDR3 DNA: TGTGCCAGCAGTGAAGGAGGGACTAGTTCACCCCTCCACTTT

D gene: NA
J gene: TRBJ2-5
clone size: NA
V gene: TRBV6-5
CDR3 protein: CASSSTNGWETQYF
CDR3 DNA: TGTGCCAGCAGTTCGACTAACGGATGGGAGACCCAGTACTTC